The clone carrying this T cell receptor (beta chain) was seen a handful of times. The antigen remains undetermined. Measured with immunoSEQ multiplex PCR; TCRdb has only the in-frame clones, and not every one. Among about 480,000 clones, about 83% were seen once, and the ten largest hold 9.5% to 15%. This sample's treatment: over 15 received Ad26.COV2.S at low or high dose, single or two shots; roughly five received placebo; per-sample allocation not given. Sampling occurred on day 63 after the first vaccine or placebo injection. Its platform was an Ad26 vector, and its expressed antigen was Wuhan-strain SARS-CoV-2 spike. Trimming removed 1 base from V and 11 bases from J, with 14 bases in between. The CDR3 covers 13 residues. Germline CDR1 reads SEHNR; CDR2 reads FQNEAQ (reference sequence). These data come from a study of Ad26.COV2.S vaccination and SARS-CoV-2 variants. Study-level background: Into the muscle, Ad26.COV2.S was dosed once or twice, 56 days apart. Whole-study results and caveats: People given the vaccine had a wider spike-specific TCR breadth than placebo recipients did.

The chain combines TRBV7-9 with TRBJ1-1; the D is unclear. This TCR came from a person aged 18 to 65 who received the Ad26.COV2.S COVID-19 vaccine or a placebo. Sequenced material: peripheral blood, taken in a trial of Ad26.COV2.S vaccine versus placebo. Here the CDR3 reads CASSLDIGSGAFF. The DNA for the CDR3 is TGTGCCAGCAGCTTAGATATAGGGTCCGGGGCTTTCTTT.